This T cell receptor beta chain was recorded in a study of CD8 T cells in ankylosing spondylitis. The study, taken as a whole, reports: Reportedly, disease-linked clones are significantly enriched in ankylosing spondylitis patients' matched synovial fluid. Disease-linked clones, CD8+, were relatively rare in peripheral blood. A TCR beta motif of under 10 highly homologous variants seemed to mark ankylosing spondylitis blood. Previous work reported some of these motif variants in the synovial fluid and blood of reactive arthritis.

There are 14 residues in the CDR3. Per the germline V gene, CDR1 is SNHLY and CDR2 is FYNNEI. V lost 7 bases and J lost 2, with 12 bases in between. Making the TCR beta libraries involved quantitative 5'-RACE with molecular barcodes. In TCRdb, the 5' RACE reads were re-called with MiXCR into one record per CDR3 protein. Of approximately 400,000 distinct CDR3 sequences in the sample, about a sixth were seen once. This clonotype has more than one count but fewer than ten. As yet, its antigen is unknown. The sequence came from a male donor with ankylosing spondylitis. Input material: blood, either unsorted or a sorted T cell fraction (not recorded which). The V and J genes are TRBV2 and TRBJ1-5, with D hard to call. CDR3 in DNA: TGTGCCAGCACGCCCGACGGGGGCAATCAGCCCCAGCATTTT. Protein sequence: CASTPDGGNQPQHF.